The subject of this entry is one TCR beta chain. Its specific antigen is unknown. No much larger clone exists at a distance of one base, and base qualities are not known. Using the deep immunoSEQ assay, multiplex PCR amplified TCR CDR3 regions from genomic DNA. Extracted genomic DNA from each cell subset was spread evenly across all wells of several immunoSEQ 96-well plates, with each plate serving as a replicate. For sorted subsets, each replicate PCR was loaded with about 0.2 ug genomic DNA, equivalent to roughly 30,000 T cell genomes. The purified libraries were quantified using a Qubit 3.0 fluorometer, sized with a Bioanalyzer 2100, and then quantified again using the KAPA Library Quantification kit. Each immunoSEQ 96-well plate was sequenced on its own single-read 150-cycle Illumina NextSeq 550 flow cell. As for the authors' bioinformatics: The immunoSEQ output contained only junctional sequences without quality scores, so filtering could not match that applied to full-length reads. Sequences were annotated with PyIR, a Python wrapper for IgBLAST v1.9, using IMGT germline references to assign V/J genes and CDR3. Reads with weak V/J assignments (E-value above 1e-6), missing CDR3, stop codons, out-of-frame junctions, or ambiguous translated residues were removed. V3J clonotypes were defined by identical inferred V gene, J gene, and CDR3 amino acid sequence. Percentage overlap between repertoires was computed as shared unique clonotypes divided by the size of the smaller repertoire. RTK rarefaction, the Chao1 estimator, and Recon v2.1 estimates of unobserved clonotypes were used to assess repertoire richness. Generation probabilities for all TCRbeta clonotypes obtained by the gDNA method from four donors were computed using OLGA. In its TCRdb copy, this immuneACCESS table keeps in-frame sequences only and misses some clones. Where compared with another copy, unresolved V genes explain less than half of these, and the others have no known cause. V and J calls and clone size are given by that table; D and trimming were obtained from the DNA. The sample table holds about 1.1 million clones, of which 77% were seen once. The top ten constitute 0.89% of the sample.

The donors were healthy, HIV-negative adults with no recently reported acute infections or vaccinations. Every donor was a Caucasian adult residing in Nashville, Tennessee, USA. CD4+ T cells were enriched through magnetic negative selection, after which naive cells were positively selected on CD45RA and the remaining negative fraction served as the memory subset. After blood collection by leukapheresis, PBMCs were isolated using Ficoll-Histopaque density gradient centrifugation and then cryopreserved in the vapor phase of liquid nitrogen. Purity and quantity of every magnetically sorted T cell population were checked by analytical flow cytometry. From each sorted fraction, genomic DNA was isolated and quantified by UV absorbance on a Nanodrop 2000c. This entry comes from a study of shared clonotypes between healthy human individuals (dated by TCRdb to 2019 to 2021). Broadly, across the study: A few men and a couple of women, aged 18 to 49 years, made up the cohort. The study deeply sequenced blood TCR repertoires of roughly five healthy adults to estimate repertoire size and the extent of clonotype sharing between individuals. Leukapheresis yielded between about 0.94 and 10 billion PBMCs per donor. To increase sequencing depth and limit assay-specific biases, TCR repertoire library preparation and sequencing were carried out by different laboratories using diverse techniques. For each donor, CD4 naive and CD4 memory were each given three plates, CD8 naive was given two plates, and CD8 memory was given one plate. Overall results and qualifications from the work: Sampling was limited to blood, and TCR repertoires in tissue likely differ from TCR repertoires in blood. Pairwise subsampling led to the expectation that sequencing depth would affect the degree of clonotype sharing among donors. Compared with non-shared clonotypes, the clonotypes found in all four sorted-subset donors had higher generation probabilities. Across a handful of donors, 5% to 6% of naive CD4, approximately 3.5% of naive CD8, 2.3% of memory CD4, and approximately 0.4% of memory CD8 clonotypes were shared. Rarefaction of sorted-subset datasets indicated incomplete sequencing despite the large sequencing depth. The small number of donors limited the genetic and exposure-history diversity represented. Naive subsets generally had larger estimated clonotype richness than memory subsets did.

The CDR3 sequence holds 18 residues, the cysteine and phenylalanine included. This entry keeps only the CDR3 DNA: 54 bases, framed from base 1. Trimming at the junction amounts to 4 bases on V and 2 bases on J, and the germline ends lie 21 bases apart. CDR1 and CDR2, per the germline V gene, are SNHLY and FYNNEI. Recombination linked TRBV2 to TRBJ2-1; the D gene is perhaps TRBD2, on 6 matching bases. The TCR originated in a man aged 18 to 30 in good health. Some clones in this sample may be carry-over from other donors' samples. Sequencing input: memory CD4+ T cells from PBMCs. Read against the paper, the sample's cell subset or site label means: CD45RA-negative fraction. The sequence in DNA is TGTGCCAGCAGTGGGCGGGGATCCCAACCGGGCACCTACAATGAGCAGTTCTTC. This sequence encodes CASSGRGSQPGTYNEQFF. Reference TRBV2 and TRBJ2-1 proteins supply the regions before and after the CDR3; the full variable domain is: EPEVTQTPSHQVTQMGQEVILRCVPISNHLYFYWYRQILGQKVEFLVSFYNNEISEKSEIFDDQFSVERPDGSNFTLKIRSTKLEDSAMYFCASSGRGSQPGTYNEQFFGPGTRLTVL.